A selection of T cell receptor beta chains follows, all from one sample in a study of vaccination effects on CD4 cells after COVID-19. Sequenced by immunoSEQ multiplex PCR; TCRdb stores in-frame clones only, minus some. The table has almost 15,000 clones, over 60% seen once; the top ten hold under 30%. What these receptors recognize is not known. Sample: CD4+ T cells from PBMCs cultured with HCoV-NL63 spike peptides, taken after COVID-19 vaccination. The receptors were sampled from a human donor who had a prior SARS-CoV-2 infection. Each CDR3 is given with its conserved first and last residue. The order of the fields is V gene, CDR3 protein.

TRBV29-1 | CSAGQVNEKLFF
TRBV6-5 | CATSDRDGINYGYTF
TRBV28 | CASSLTYTEAFF
TRBV6-6 | CASIPSGTDTQYF
TRBV9 | CASSVGLAGTGYEQYF
TRBV19 | CASATRMGTQYF
TRBV5-1 | CASSSSGRSYNEQFF
TRBV2 | CASEGLSYNEQFF
TRBV24-1 | CATSGAPDGEAFF
TRBV6-5 | CASSRLTGEDGYTF
TRBV7-2 | CASRRVPNEKLFF
TRBV18 | CASSPTGNPPGNTIYF
TRBV19 | CASSIGTPQGLYGYTF
TRBV6-5 | CASSSVYSGELFF
TRBV11-3 | CASSLTGRGTGELFF
TRBV19 | CASSKTSGSGANVLTF
TRBV7-2 | CASSVQGARGEKLFF
TRBV7-9 | CASSLERTSGGLNTGELFF
TRBV4-2 | CASSQEPAGLAGGPTDTQYF
TRBV15 | CATSRKPGAEAFF
TRBV19 | CATKINRGGYGYTF
TRBV7-9 | CASSLRDRGQSPLHF
TRBV28 | CASRKGLSDSPLHF
TRBV10-3 | CAISEKSGTDSPLHF
TRBV3-1/TRBV3-2 | CATLGTSGGATSYNEQFF
TRBV6-2/TRBV6-3 | CASSYETGTSVTDTQYF
TRBV18 | CASSALGGDGANVLTF
TRBV29-1 | CSGTKLGGNTIYF
TRBV4-2 | CASSQDGPTSGGDTDTQYF
TRBV18 | CASSPDLGRYYGYTF
TRBV5-6 | CASRLRRGARETQYF
TRBV5-4 | CASSWGTDSYEQYF